This T cell receptor beta chain originates from a study of CD8 T cells in Susac syndrome. This clonotype has a handful of counts. A quantity of about 0.45 to 1 ug RNA underwent reverse transcription using random hexamers. TCRdb processed the immunoSEQ multiplex PCR reads anew with MiXCR; each CDR3 protein has one entry. This table has 150,000 to 200,000 distinct CDR3 sequences, 85% to 95% appearing once. Germline loops: CDR1 SQVTM, CDR2 ANQGSEA. This CDR3 comprises 11 residues. V was pared by 4 bases and J by 3 bases, with 6 bases between. The TCR sequence derives from a human donor with multiple sclerosis. Sequencing was carried out using CD8+ T cells from PBMCs. The V call is TRBV29-1, the J call TRBJ1-2; a weak D match, TRBD1 (5 bases). In DNA form, the CDR3 reads TGCAGCGTTGCGGGGGACTATGGCTACACCTTC. Translation gives CSVAGDYGYTF.